These 17 T cell receptor beta chains were all obtained from the same sample, sequenced in a study of cytomegalovirus exposure and HLA in healthy donors. The PCR made use of 60 Vbeta and 13 Jbeta primers. This table comes from immunoSEQ multiplex PCR, and its TCRdb copy is limited to in-frame clones, with some not included. This table holds under 70,000 clones. Sample: PBMCs. The source of these receptors is a female donor in good health and CMV-seropositive.

This sequence joins TRBV29-1 and TRBJ2-7, with 7 bases lining up with TRBD1. From germline, CDR1 is SQVTM and CDR2 ANQGSEA. This CDR3 is built from 16 residues. V lost 2 bases and J lost 6; bases outside the gene matches: 16. For the CDR3, the DNA is TGCAGCGTTGAAATCCAGGGGATGGGACAGAGGGGCGAGCAGTACTTC. This encodes CSVEIQGMGQRGEQYF.

The chain has TRBV4-1 and TRBJ2-3; possible D gene TRBD2, 6 bases. Trimming shortened V by 0 bases and J by 2 bases, and 12 bases separated the two germline ends. From germline, CDR1 is MGHRA and CDR2 YSYEKL. The CDR3 contains 16 residues. The CDR3 spells CASSQDWGVNTDTQYF. DNA for the CDR3: TGCGCCAGCAGCCAAGATTGGGGGGTAAACACAGATACGCAGTATTTT.

The chain uses TRBV30 and TRBJ1-2; D not certain. The CDR3 is 12 amino acids. V was clipped by 1 base and J by 8 bases, with 11 bases between them. Germline CDR1 reads GTSNPN; CDR2 reads SVGIG (reference sequence). The CDR3 spells CAWSEANLGYTF. The CDR3 DNA reads TGTGCCTGGAGTGAAGCGAATTTAGGCTACACCTTC.

The chain links TRBV18 to TRBJ2-2; no reliable D call. Trimming shortened V by 4 bases and J by 0 bases, and 12 bases separated the two germline ends. Germline V gives CDR1 KGHSH, CDR2 LQKENI. CDR3 length: 16 residues. The CDR3 bases are TGTGCCAGCTCACGTCCGGTATCCGCGAACACCGGGGAGCTGTTTTTT. Residues: CASSRPVSANTGELFF.

This sequence joins TRBV27 and TRBJ2-7; D may be TRBD1 (6 bases). V was shortened by 3 bases and J by 5 bases, with 11 bases between the two germline ends. The germline V gene encodes CDR1 MNHEY and CDR2 SMNVEV (reference sequence). The CDR3 covers 13 residues. The CDR3 nucleotides read TGTGCCAGCAGTTTGGTCAGGGGCCACGAGCAGTACTTC. This translates into CASSLVRGHEQYF.

DNA of the CDR3: TGCAGCGTTGAGAGGGTTGGAGCTTTCTTT. Translating it yields CSVERVGAFF. V is TRBV29-1 and J is TRBJ1-1; no definite D call. The CDR3 is 10 residues long. From germline, CDR1 is SQVTM and CDR2 ANQGSEA. Trimming left V 3 bases short and J 10 bases short, with 9 bases between.

This chain joins TRBV7-2 and TRBJ2-3; 9 bases align to TRBD1. CDR1 SGHTA and CDR2 FQGNSA come from the germline V gene. V shed 5 bases, J shed 5 bases, and the junction held 8 bases outside the gene matches. This CDR3 has 15 residues. The chain's CDR3 is CASSPTGGAGDTQYF. The CDR3 DNA is TGTGCCAGCAGCCCCACAGGGGGCGCTGGAGATACGCAGTATTTT.

The chain uses TRBV28 and TRBJ1-5; tentatively, D is TRBD1 (6 bases). Germline-derived CDR1 and CDR2 are MDHEN and SYDVKM. The CDR3 sequence is 16 residues long. Trimming pared 6 bases from V and 1 base from J, leaving 16 bases between. CDR3: CASSLGGGVSNQPQHF. CDR3 sequence (DNA): TGTGCCAGCAGCCTAGGGGGGGGTGTGAGCAATCAGCCCCAGCATTTT.

With regard to this clone: A junction boundary mismatches the germline segment, possibly from a read error. The V and J genes are TRBV19 and TRBJ1-1, with TRBD1 matching 7 bases. Germline CDR1 LNHDA, CDR2 SQIVND (reference sequence). The length of the CDR3 is 13 residues. CDR3 coding DNA: TGTGCCAGTAGCATAGGGGGCAGGGGAATCGCTTTCTTT. This gives the protein CASSIGGRGIAFF.

This chain uses TRBV29-1 with TRBJ1-2; tentative D call: TRBD1 (5 bases). CDR1 SQVTM and CDR2 ANQGSEA come from the germline V gene. V was shortened by 7 bases and J by 8 bases, with 14 bases between the two germline ends. The CDR3 is 11 amino acids. The CDR3 spells CSAAGRDGYTF. CDR3 in DNA: TGCAGCGCGGCGGGGCGGGACGGCTACACCTTC.

This sequence joins TRBV11-2 and TRBJ2-7; 10 bases map to TRBD1. Germline CDR1 is SGHAT and CDR2 is FQNNGV. The V segment lost 5 bases and the J segment 4 bases; nucleotides outside the gene matches: 11. The length of the CDR3 is 16 residues. CDR3 in DNA: TGTGCCAGCAGCCCTAGTGGGGACAGGGGCGGATACGAGCAGTACTTC. Translated: CASSPSGDRGGYEQYF.

The chain combines TRBV9 with TRBJ2-7; D perhaps matches TRBD2 (6 bases). CDR1 SGDLS and CDR2 YYNGEE come from the germline V gene. The CDR3 loop spans 15 amino acids. V lost 0 bases and J lost 2, with 12 bases in between. The CDR3: CASSVGLVATYEQYF. DNA for the CDR3: TGTGCCAGCAGCGTAGGACTAGTTGCCACCTACGAGCAGTACTTC.

The chain couples TRBV18 to TRBJ1-2, with a possible D match to TRBD1 (6 bases). The CDR3 totals 14 residues. V was cut by 0 bases and J by 2 bases, with 7 bases left in between. CDR1 KGHSH and CDR2 LQKENI come from the germline V gene. CDR3 loop: CASSPPQGNYGYTF. DNA for the CDR3: TGTGCCAGCTCACCACCCCAGGGGAACTATGGCTACACCTTC.

This sequence joins TRBV19 and TRBJ1-1; D is perhaps TRBD1 (5 bases). Germline CDR1 reads LNHDA; CDR2 reads SQIVND (reference sequence). The CDR3 has 17 amino acids. Between the trimmed V and J ends, which lost 2 bases and 0 bases, there was a span of 16 bases. The CDR3 loop reads CASSIHGGTPMNTEAFF. The CDR3 DNA reads as TGTGCCAGTAGTATACATGGAGGGACCCCCATGAACACTGAAGCTTTCTTT.

The rearrangement links TRBV4-3 to TRBJ2-1; the match to TRBD2 covers 9 bases. This CDR3 is built from 17 residues. V lost 0 bases and J lost 8; bases outside the gene matches: 11. The germline gives CDR1 LGHNA, CDR2 YSLEER. CDR3 sequence: CASSQDRGLAGLDEQFF. The CDR3 DNA is TGCGCCAGCAGCCAAGATCGAGGGCTAGCGGGGCTTGATGAGCAGTTCTTC.

The chain has TRBV25-1 and TRBJ1-1, with D unresolved. Looked up from germline, CDR1 is MGHDK and CDR2 is SYGVNS. Trimming shortened V by 5 bases and J by 1 base, and 5 bases separated the two germline ends. This CDR3 contains 12 residues. Written as DNA, the CDR3 is TGTGCCAGCAGTACAAGGAACACTGAAGCTTTCTTT. Its translation is CASSTRNTEAFF.

This chain links TRBV28 with TRBJ2-3; 8 bases line up with TRBD1. The CDR3 is 12 residues long. Germline lookup yields CDR1 MDHEN and CDR2 SYDVKM. The V and J ends lost 6 bases and 8 bases, in that order; junction bases with no gene match: 4. CDR3 DNA: TGTGCCAGCAGCACTACAGGGGGTACGCAGTATTTT. It yields the protein CASSTTGGTQYF.